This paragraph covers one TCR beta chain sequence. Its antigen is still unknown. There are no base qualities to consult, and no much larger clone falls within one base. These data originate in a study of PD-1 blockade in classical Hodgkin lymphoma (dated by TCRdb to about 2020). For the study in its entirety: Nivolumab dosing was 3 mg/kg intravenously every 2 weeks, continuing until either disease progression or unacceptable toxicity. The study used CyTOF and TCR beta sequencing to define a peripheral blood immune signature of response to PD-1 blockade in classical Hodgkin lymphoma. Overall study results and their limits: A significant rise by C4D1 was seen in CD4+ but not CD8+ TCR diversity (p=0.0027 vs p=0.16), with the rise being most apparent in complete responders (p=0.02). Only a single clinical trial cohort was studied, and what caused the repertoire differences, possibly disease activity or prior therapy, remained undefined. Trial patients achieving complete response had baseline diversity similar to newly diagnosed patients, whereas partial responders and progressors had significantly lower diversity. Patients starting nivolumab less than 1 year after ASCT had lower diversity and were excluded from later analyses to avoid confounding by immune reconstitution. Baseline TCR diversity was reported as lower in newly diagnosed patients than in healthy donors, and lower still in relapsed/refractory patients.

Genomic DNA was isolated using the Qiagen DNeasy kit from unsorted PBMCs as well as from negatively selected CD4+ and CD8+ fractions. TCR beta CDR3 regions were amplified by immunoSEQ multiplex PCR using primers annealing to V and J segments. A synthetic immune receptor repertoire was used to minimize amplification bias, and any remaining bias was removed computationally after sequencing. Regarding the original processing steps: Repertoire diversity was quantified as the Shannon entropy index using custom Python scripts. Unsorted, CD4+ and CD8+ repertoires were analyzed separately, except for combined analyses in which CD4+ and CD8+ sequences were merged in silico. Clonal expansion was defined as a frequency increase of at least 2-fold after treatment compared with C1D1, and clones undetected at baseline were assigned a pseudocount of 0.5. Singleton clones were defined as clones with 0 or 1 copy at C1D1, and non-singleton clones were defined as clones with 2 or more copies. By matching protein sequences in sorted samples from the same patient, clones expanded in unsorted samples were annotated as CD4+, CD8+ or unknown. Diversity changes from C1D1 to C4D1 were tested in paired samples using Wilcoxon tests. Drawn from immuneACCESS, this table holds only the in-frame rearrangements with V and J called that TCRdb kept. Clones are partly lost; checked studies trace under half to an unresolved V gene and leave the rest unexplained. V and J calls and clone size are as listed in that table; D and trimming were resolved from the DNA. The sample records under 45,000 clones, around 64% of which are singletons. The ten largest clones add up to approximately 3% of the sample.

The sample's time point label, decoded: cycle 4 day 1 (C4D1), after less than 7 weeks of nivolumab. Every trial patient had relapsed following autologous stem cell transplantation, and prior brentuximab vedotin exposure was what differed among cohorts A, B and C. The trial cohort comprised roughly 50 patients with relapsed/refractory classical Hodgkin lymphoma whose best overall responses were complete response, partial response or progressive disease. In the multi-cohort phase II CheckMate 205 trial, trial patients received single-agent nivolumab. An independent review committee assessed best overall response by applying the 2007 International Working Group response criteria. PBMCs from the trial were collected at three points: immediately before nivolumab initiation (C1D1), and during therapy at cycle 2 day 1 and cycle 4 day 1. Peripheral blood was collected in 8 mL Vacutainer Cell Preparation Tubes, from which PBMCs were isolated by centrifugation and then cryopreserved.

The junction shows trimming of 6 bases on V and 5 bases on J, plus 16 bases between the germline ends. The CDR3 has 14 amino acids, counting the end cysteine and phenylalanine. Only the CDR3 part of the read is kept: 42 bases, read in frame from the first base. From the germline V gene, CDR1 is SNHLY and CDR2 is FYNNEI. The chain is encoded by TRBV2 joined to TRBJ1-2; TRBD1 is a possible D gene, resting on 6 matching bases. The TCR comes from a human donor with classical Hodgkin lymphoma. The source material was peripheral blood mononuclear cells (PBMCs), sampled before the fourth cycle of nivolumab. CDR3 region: CASRLDSRVYGYTF. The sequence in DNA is TGTGCCAGCAGGCTGGACAGTCGCGTATATGGCTACACCTTC.